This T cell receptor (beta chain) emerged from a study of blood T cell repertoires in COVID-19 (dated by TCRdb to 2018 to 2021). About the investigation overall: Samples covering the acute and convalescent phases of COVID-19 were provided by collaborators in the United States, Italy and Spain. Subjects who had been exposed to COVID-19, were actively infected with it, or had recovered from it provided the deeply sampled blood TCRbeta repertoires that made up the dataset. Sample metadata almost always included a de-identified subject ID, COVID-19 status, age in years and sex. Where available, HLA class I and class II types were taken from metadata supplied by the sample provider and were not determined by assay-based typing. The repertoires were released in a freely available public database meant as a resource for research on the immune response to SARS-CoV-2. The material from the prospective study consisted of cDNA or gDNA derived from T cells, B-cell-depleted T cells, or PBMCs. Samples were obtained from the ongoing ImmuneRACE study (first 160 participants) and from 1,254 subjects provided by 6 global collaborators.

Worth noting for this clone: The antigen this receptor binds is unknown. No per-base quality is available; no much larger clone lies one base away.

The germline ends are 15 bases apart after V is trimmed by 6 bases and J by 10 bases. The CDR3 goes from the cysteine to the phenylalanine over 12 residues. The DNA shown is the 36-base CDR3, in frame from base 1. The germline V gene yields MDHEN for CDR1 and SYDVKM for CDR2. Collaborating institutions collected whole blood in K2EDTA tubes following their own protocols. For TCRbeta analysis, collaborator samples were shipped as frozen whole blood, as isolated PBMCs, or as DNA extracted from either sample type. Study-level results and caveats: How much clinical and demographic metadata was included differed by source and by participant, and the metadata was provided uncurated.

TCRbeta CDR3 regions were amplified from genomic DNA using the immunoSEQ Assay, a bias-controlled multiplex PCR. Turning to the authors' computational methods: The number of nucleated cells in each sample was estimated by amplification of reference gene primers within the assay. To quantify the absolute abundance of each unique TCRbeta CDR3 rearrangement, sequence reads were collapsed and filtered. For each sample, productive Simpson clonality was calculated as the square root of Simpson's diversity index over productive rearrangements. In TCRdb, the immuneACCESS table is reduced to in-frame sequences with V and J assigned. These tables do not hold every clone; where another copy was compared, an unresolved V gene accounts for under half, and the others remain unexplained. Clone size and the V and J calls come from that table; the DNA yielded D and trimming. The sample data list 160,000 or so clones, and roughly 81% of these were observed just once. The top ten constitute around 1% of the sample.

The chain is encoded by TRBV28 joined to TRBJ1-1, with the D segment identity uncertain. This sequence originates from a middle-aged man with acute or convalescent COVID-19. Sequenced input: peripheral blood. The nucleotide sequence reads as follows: TGTGCCAGCAGGTCAGGTCCTATGGGAGCTTTCTTT. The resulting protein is CASRSGPMGAFF.